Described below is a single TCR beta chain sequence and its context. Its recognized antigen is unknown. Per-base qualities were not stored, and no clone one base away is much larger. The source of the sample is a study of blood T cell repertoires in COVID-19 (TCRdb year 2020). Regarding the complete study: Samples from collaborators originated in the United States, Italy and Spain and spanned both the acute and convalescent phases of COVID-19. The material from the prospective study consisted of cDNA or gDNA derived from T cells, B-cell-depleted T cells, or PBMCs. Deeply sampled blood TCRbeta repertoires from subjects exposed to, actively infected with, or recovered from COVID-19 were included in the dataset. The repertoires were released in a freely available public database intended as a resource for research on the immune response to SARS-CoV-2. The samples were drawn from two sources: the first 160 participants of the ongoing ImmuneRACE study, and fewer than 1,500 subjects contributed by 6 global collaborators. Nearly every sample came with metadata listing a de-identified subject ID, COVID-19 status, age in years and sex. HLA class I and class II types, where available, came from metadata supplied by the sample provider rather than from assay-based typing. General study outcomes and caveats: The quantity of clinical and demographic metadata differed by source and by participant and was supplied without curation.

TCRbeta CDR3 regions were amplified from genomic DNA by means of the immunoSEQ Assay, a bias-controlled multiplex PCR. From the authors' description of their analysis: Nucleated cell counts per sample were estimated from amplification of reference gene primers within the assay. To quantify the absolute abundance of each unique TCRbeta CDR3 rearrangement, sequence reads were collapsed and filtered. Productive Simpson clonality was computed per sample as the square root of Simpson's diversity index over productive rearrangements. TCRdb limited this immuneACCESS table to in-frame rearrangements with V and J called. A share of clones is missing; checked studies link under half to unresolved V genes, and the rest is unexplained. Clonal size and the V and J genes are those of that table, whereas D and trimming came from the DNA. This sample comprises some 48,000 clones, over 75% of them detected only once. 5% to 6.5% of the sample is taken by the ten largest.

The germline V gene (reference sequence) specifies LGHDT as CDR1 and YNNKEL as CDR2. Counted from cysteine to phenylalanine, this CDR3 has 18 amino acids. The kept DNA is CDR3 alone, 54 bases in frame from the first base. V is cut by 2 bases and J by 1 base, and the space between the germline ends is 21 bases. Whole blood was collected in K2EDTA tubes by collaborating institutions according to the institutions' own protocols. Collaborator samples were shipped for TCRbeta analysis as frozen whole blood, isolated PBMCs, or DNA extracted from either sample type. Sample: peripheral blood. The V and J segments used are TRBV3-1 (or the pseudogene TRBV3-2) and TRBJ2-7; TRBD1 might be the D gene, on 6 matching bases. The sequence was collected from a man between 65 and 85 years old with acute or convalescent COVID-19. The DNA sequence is TGTGCCAGCAGCCAACAGGGGCCAAGTTTCCCAATTTCCTACGAGCAGTACTTC. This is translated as CASSQQGPSFPISYEQYF.